A selection of T cell receptor beta chains follows, all from one sample in a study of T cell responses to AZD1222 COVID-19 vaccine. Using immunoSEQ multiplex PCR, the repertoire was profiled, and TCRdb retains in-frame clones only, with some absent. The sample holds tens of thousands of clones, roughly 87% seen once. The specimen was peripheral blood, collected on day 0 of AZD1222 vaccination. All receptors come from an adult in good health. CDR3s include the opening cysteine and the closing phenylalanine or tryptophan. D genes are given only for firm matches. Clone sizes are given selectively: once, few, many, or a class where the clone is expanded.

V: TRBV4-1
size: .
D: .
J: TRBJ2-2
CDR3: CASSHVQGETGELFF
DNA: TGCGCCAGCAGCCATGTACAGGGAGAGACCGGGGAGCTGTTTTTT

V: TRBV28
size: .
D: .
J: TRBJ2-1
CDR3: CASSFSSGSGTDEQFF
DNA: TGTGCCAGCAGTTTTTCTTCAGGGAGTGGTACGGATGAGCAGTTCTTC

V: TRBV4-1
size: once
D: TRBD1
J: TRBJ1-1
CDR3: CASSQALQGAGAFF
DNA: TGCGCCAGCAGCCAAGCACTACAGGGGGCGGGGGCTTTCTTT

V: TRBV19
size: .
D: TRBD1
J: TRBJ2-3
CDR3: CASSMTGGGTDTQYF
DNA: TGTGCCAGTAGTATGACAGGGGGCGGCACAGATACGCAGTATTTT

V: TRBV24-1
size: .
D: .
J: TRBJ1-2
CDR3: CATSLGSYGYTF
DNA: TGTGCCACCAGTCTAGGGTCCTATGGCTACACCTTC

V: TRBV27
size: .
D: .
J: TRBJ1-2
CDR3: CASSLSRVGYTF
DNA: TGTGCCAGCAGTTTATCCAGGGTTGGCTACACCTTC

V: TRBV7-9
size: .
D: TRBD1
J: TRBJ2-2
CDR3: CASSLGQGVPTGELFF
DNA: TGTGCCAGCAGCTTAGGACAGGGGGTACCGACCGGGGAGCTGTTTTTT

V: TRBV6-6
size: many
D: TRBD1
J: TRBJ2-7
CDR3: CASMSTGGFSEQYF
DNA: TGTGCCAGCATGTCAACAGGGGGCTTCTCCGAGCAGTACTTC

V: TRBV7-9
size: .
D: TRBD2
J: TRBJ2-2
CDR3: CASSPGLAGTGELFF
DNA: TGTGCCAGCAGCCCCGGACTAGCAGGCACCGGGGAGCTGTTTTTT

V: TRBV19
size: .
D: TRBD1
J: TRBJ1-5
CDR3: CASSLQGARGSNQPQHF
DNA: TGTGCCAGTAGTCTACAGGGGGCGCGGGGTAGCAATCAGCCCCAGCATTTT

V: TRBV28
size: .
D: TRBD1
J: TRBJ2-7
CDR3: CASSYLSGTGVSYEQYF
DNA: TGTGCCAGCAGTTATCTTTCTGGGACAGGGGTTTCCTACGAGCAGTACTTC

V: TRBV6-4
size: many
D: .
J: TRBJ2-2
CDR3: CASSEGRETGELFF
DNA: TGTGCCAGCAGTGAGGGCAGGGAAACCGGGGAGCTGTTTTTT

V: TRBV27
size: .
D: TRBD1
J: TRBJ1-1
CDR3: CASSGTVMNTEAFF
DNA: TGTGCCAGCAGTGGGACAGTCATGAACACTGAAGCTTTCTTT

V: TRBV6-4
size: .
D: TRBD2
J: TRBJ2-5
CDR3: CASSVLAGETQYF
DNA: TGTGCCAGCAGTGTCCTAGCGGGAGAGACCCAGTACTTC

V: TRBV25-1
size: .
D: .
J: TRBJ2-5
CDR3: CASSERGRETQYF
DNA: TGTGCCAGCAGTGAACGGGGAAGGGAGACCCAGTACTTC

V: TRBV2
size: .
D: TRBD1
J: TRBJ2-2
CDR3: CASRSGQLTGELFF
DNA: TGTGCCAGCAGATCGGGACAGTTGACCGGGGAGCTGTTTTTT

V: TRBV2
size: .
D: .
J: TRBJ2-3
CDR3: CAISKSTDTQYF
DNA: TGTGCCATTAGTAAAAGCACAGATACGCAGTATTTT

V: TRBV10-1
size: .
D: .
J: TRBJ2-3
CDR3: CASSVAPDTQYF
DNA: TGCGCCAGCAGTGTAGCCCCAGATACGCAGTATTTT

V: TRBV9
size: .
D: TRBD1
J: TRBJ1-2
CDR3: CASSVLTGAYGYTF
DNA: TGTGCCAGCAGCGTCCTCACAGGGGCTTATGGCTACACCTTC

V: TRBV11-2
size: .
D: .
J: TRBJ1-5
CDR3: CASSLVDQQPQHF
DNA: TGTGCCAGCAGCTTAGTTGACCAACAGCCCCAGCATTTT

V: TRBV4-2
size: once
D: .
J: TRBJ2-1
CDR3: CASSHGSDVNEQFF
DNA: TGTGCCAGCAGCCACGGTAGCGACGTCAATGAGCAGTTCTTC

V: TRBV18
size: .
D: .
J: TRBJ1-5
CDR3: CASSPEGNPGPQHF
DNA: TGTGCCAGCTCCCCCGAAGGAAATCCGGGGCCCCAGCATTTT

V: TRBV2
size: .
D: .
J: TRBJ2-1
CDR3: CASSYSDEQFF
DNA: TGTGCCAGTTCTTACTCGGATGAGCAGTTCTTC

V: TRBV21-1
size: .
D: .
J: TRBJ1-1
CDR3: CASSKEGARTEAFF
DNA: TGTGCCAGCAGCAAAGAAGGGGCGCGCACTGAAGCTTTCTTT

V: TRBV11-3
size: .
D: TRBD1
J: TRBJ1-1
CDR3: CASSLGPAQGPEAFF
DNA: TGTGCCAGCAGCTTAGGTCCCGCACAGGGGCCTGAAGCTTTCTTT

V: TRBV6-4
size: .
D: .
J: TRBJ2-3
CDR3: CASSEARSSTQYF
DNA: TGTGCCAGCAGTGAAGCCCGCTCTTCGACGCAGTATTTT

V: TRBV5-4
size: .
D: .
J: TRBJ2-1
CDR3: CASSAPWGDGWFF
DNA: TGTGCCAGCAGCGCACCCTGGGGAGACGGTTGGTTCTTC

V: TRBV29-1
size: .
D: .
J: TRBJ2-1
CDR3: CSVGGGRSSYNEQFF
DNA: TGCAGCGTTGGGGGTGGGAGGAGCTCCTACAATGAGCAGTTCTTC

V: TRBV19
size: once
D: .
J: TRBJ2-7
CDR3: CASKSVDNYEQYF
DNA: TGTGCCAGTAAGAGCGTAGACAACTACGAGCAGTACTTC

V: TRBV5-4
size: .
D: .
J: TRBJ1-2
CDR3: CASSPSGTYGYTF
DNA: TGTGCCAGCAGCCCGTCAGGGACCTATGGCTACACCTTC

V: TRBV11-2
size: .
D: .
J: TRBJ2-3
CDR3: CASSLTPDTQYF
DNA: TGTGCCAGCAGCTTGACCCCAGATACGCAGTATTTT

V: TRBV10-1
size: .
D: .
J: TRBJ2-5
CDR3: CASRAPVPCDRETQYF
DNA: TGCGCCAGCAGGGCCCCTGTTCCCTGCGATAGAGAGACCCAGTACTTC

V: TRBV5-8
size: .
D: .
J: TRBJ2-6
CDR3: CASSRSGANVLTF
DNA: TGTGCCAGCAGCCGTTCTGGGGCCAACGTCCTGACTTTC